This entry describes one T cell receptor beta chain. The data belong to a study of blood T cell repertoires in COVID-19. Study-level background: The United States, Italy and Spain supplied acute and convalescent COVID-19 samples. Sample material is recorded as cDNA or gDNA derived from T cells, B-cell-depleted T cells, or PBMCs.

Looked up from germline, CDR1 is KGHSH and CDR2 is LQKENI. The CDR3 contains 16 residues. The ends lost 3 bases at V and 7 bases at J; junction bases unmatched: 6. While infection was still active, Seattle patients were enrolled and then followed longitudinally. Original handling: The authors estimated nucleated cell counts from reference gene primer amplification. Only in-frame clones appear in the TCRdb table, and some are missing; sequencing was by immunoSEQ multiplex PCR. The DNA gave D and trimming, while V, J and clone size come from that table. The repertoire includes roughly 410,000 clones, approximately 89% of them detected once, and about 2.3% sits in the top ten.

This receptor was taken from a woman in her sixties or seventies with COVID-19, enrolled during active disease. Material: peripheral blood. V gene TRBV18 combines with J gene TRBJ1-6; 10 nucleotides line up with TRBD1. The CDR3 DNA reads TGTGCCAGCTCACCTACGCGGGGACAGGGGAATTCACCCCTCCACTTT. Protein product: CASSPTRGQGNSPLHF. Full variable domain (rest looked up from reference TRBV18 and TRBJ1-6): NAGVMQNPRHLVRRRGQEARLRCSPMKGHSHVYWYRQLPEEGLKFMVYLQKENIIDESGMPKERFSAEFPKEGPSILRIQQVVRGDSAAYFCASSPTRGQGNSPLHFGNGTRLTVT.